This T cell receptor beta chain was recovered during a study of radiotherapy plus CTLA-4 blockade in lung cancer (dated by TCRdb to the late 2010s). Concerning the study at large: Among enrolled patients, about 17% had an objective response and about 30% reached disease control.

The full study reports these points: Early dynamic changes in blood T cell clones, together with increased serum interferon-beta after radiation, were reported as the strongest predictors of response. After treatment with radiotherapy and ipilimumab, TCR clones that originated in tumors expanded in peripheral blood.

Turning to this clone: Its antigen specificity is not known. The sample holds no much larger clone one base away, and base qualities are not on file.

The study evaluated CTLA-4 blockade (ipilimumab) given together with focal radiation therapy in patients who had chemo-refractory metastatic non-small-cell lung cancer. Library prep was done by the immunoSEQ multiplex PCR assay. The clones in this table, taken by TCRdb from immuneACCESS, are in-frame only. Not every clone is retained; where verified, under half of the shortfall comes from an unresolved V gene, and the cause of the rest is unknown. Recorded for this sample are over 80,000 clones; roughly 86% of them occurred a single time. The ten largest make up approximately 15% of the sample. Compared with germline, V lacks 2 bases and J lacks 1 base; bases without a gene match: 8. The CDR3 has 17 amino acids, counting the end cysteine and phenylalanine. Only the CDR3 portion is preserved as DNA: 51 bases, with reading frame beginning at the first base. As encoded in the germline V gene (reference sequence), CDR1 is GTSNPN while CDR2 is SVGIG.

The input for sequencing was peripheral blood, taken from a patient treated with radiotherapy plus ipilimumab. In this chain, TRBV30 is recombined with TRBJ2-1; 10 bases in the middle match TRBD1. The TCR was taken from a human donor with non-small cell lung cancer that progressed on radiotherapy plus ipilimumab. The CDR3 protein is CAWSRTGGLESYNEQFF. The bases read TGTGCCTGGAGTCGGACAGGGGGACTGGAGTCCTACAATGAGCAGTTCTTC.